The clone carrying this T cell receptor beta chain showed up just once. The antigen remains undetermined. The data were produced by immunoSEQ multiplex PCR, yet TCRdb's version contains in-frame clones alone and is incomplete. The repertoire holds 900,000 to 1,200,000 clones, with about 84% as singletons. These data come from a study of shared clonotypes between healthy human individuals. Study-wide points: Naive subsets usually exceeded memory subsets in estimated richness. Clonotypes which were not shared had lower generation probabilities than clonotypes that all four donors shared.

Germline CDR1 is SGHRS and CDR2 is YFSETQ. The CDR3 length is 13 residues. V was cut by 3 bases and J by 7 bases, with 10 bases left in between. The sample comprised memory CD4+ T cells from PBMCs. Subset noted: CD45RA-negative fraction. The source of this sequence is a man aged 18 to 30 in good health. Some clones in this sample may be carry-over from other donors' samples. The rearrangement uses TRBV5-1 and TRBJ1-4; D is uncertain. The CDR3 DNA follows: TGCGCCAGCAGCTCGCCCGGAGGTGAAAAACTGTTTTTT. Translating gives CASSSPGGEKLFF.